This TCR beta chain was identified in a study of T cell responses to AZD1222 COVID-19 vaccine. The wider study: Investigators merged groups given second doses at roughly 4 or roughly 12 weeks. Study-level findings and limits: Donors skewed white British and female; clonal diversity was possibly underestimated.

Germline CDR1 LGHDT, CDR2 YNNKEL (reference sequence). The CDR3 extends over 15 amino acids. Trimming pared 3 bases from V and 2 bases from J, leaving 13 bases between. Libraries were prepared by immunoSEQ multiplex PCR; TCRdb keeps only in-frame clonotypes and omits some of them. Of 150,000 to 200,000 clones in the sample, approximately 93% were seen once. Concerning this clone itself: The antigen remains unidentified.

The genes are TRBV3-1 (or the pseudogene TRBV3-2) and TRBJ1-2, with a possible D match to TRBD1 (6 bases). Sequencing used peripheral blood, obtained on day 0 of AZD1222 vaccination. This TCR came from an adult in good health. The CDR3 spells CASSHPAGENYGYTF. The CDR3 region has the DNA TGTGCCAGCAGCCATCCGGCAGGGGAGAACTATGGCTACACCTTC.